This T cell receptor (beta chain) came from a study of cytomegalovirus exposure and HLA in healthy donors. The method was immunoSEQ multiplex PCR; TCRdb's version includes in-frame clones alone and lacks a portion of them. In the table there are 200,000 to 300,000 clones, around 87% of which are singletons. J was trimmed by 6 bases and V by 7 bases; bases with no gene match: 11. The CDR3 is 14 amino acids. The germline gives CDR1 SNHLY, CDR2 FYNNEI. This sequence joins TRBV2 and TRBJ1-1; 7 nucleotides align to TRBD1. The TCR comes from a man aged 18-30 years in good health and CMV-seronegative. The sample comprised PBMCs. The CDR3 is CASIGTGARSEAFF. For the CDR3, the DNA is TGTGCCAGCATCGGTACAGGGGCCAGGTCTGAAGCTTTCTTT.